The TCR beta chain under discussion was sequenced for a study of CD8 T cells in ankylosing spondylitis. Notes on the study in general: Disease-associated clonotypes exhibited CD8+ identity and were relatively infrequent in peripheral blood. One TCR beta motif, made up of roughly eight highly homologous variants, appeared characteristic of ankylosing spondylitis blood. Within matched ankylosing spondylitis synovial fluid, disease-linked clones were reportedly significantly enriched. Some motif variants had been reported before (in reactive arthritis synovial fluid and blood).

Making the TCR beta libraries involved quantitative 5'-RACE with molecular barcodes. TCRdb reprocessed the 5' RACE reads with MiXCR, giving one entry per CDR3 protein. The sample consists of about 750,000 distinct CDR3 sequences, about 20% of them appearing once. With respect to this clonotype: What it binds is unknown.

The ends were cut back, 8 bases at V and 4 bases at J, with 18 bases in the middle. This CDR3 contains 14 residues. Per the germline V gene, CDR1 is SEHNR and CDR2 is FQNEAQ (reference sequence). V is TRBV7-9 and J is TRBJ2-7, with a weak D call TRBD1 (5 bases). The source material was blood, either unsorted or a sorted T cell fraction (not recorded which). The sequence was collected from a male donor with ankylosing spondylitis. This CDR3 reads CASQDDRLTYEQYF. The CDR3 DNA reads TGTGCCAGCCAAGATGACAGACTCACTTACGAGCAGTACTTC.